Shown below are 14 T cell receptor gamma chains from a single sample sequenced in a study of Vδ1+ human thymocytes. Study-level results: In the thymus, TRG and TRD repertoires looked highly polyclonal with Gaussian CDR3 lengths.

No cognate antigen is known for these TCRs. RNA was extracted from the cells and then reverse transcribed. The CDR3 regions were amplified by multiplex PCR from V-gene primers to a constant-region primer. TCRdb reanalysed the multiplex PCR reads with CATT. The profile shows 7,000 to 9,500 gamma-chain clones, less than 70% of them singletons. The specimen was Vdelta1+ gamma-delta thymocytes from the thymus. Subset of the sample: FACS-sorted CD3+ TCRalphabeta- TCRVdelta1+ TCRVdelta2- thymocytes. These receptors all stem from a girl less than two years old who had congenital heart surgery.

The chain carries TRGV3 and TRGJ1 or TRGJ2. No J segment appears in TCRdb, so it was assigned here by matching the sequence to germline. Germline V gene data show CDR1 as VTNTFY and CDR2 as YDVSTARD (reference sequence). With 5 bases clipped from V and 4 bases from J, the junction kept 11 bases outside the gene matches. This CDR3 has 14 residues. DNA for the CDR3: TGTGCCACCTGGGGCCCCCCAACCTATTATAAGAAACTCTTT. It yields the protein CATWGPPTYYKKLF.

This clone showed up just a few times. J is TRGJ1 or TRGJ2 and V is TRGV4. This CDR3 spans 15 amino acids. After removal of 0 bases from V and 2 bases from J, the junction contained 7 bases not matched to a gene. CDR1 and CDR2 from the germline V gene are EGSTGY and YDSYTSSV. Written as DNA, the CDR3 is TGTGCCACCTGGGATGGGCCCACCGATTATTATAAGAAACTCTTT. This encodes CATWDGPTDYYKKLF.

The chain employs TRGV4 and TRGJP2. The J gene was not available in TCRdb and was assigned here by matching the DNA to germline segments. This CDR3 comprises 15 residues. Trimming removed 5 bases from V and 0 bases from J; junction bases left unmatched: 6. Germline V CDR1 and CDR2: EGSTGY, YDSYTSSV. The DNA for the CDR3 is TGTGCCACCTGGGCCCAATATAGTAGTGATTGGATCAAGACGTTT. It codes for CATWAQYSSDWIKTF.

A note on this clone: The same CDR3 also results from other DNA sequences found in this sample. The V call is TRGV2, the J call TRGJ1 or TRGJ2. TCRdb does not report a J gene; here it was assigned by matching the DNA to germline references. Trimming at V came to 0 bases and at J to 7 bases, leaving 6 bases not matched to a gene. The germline gives CDR1 EGSNGY, CDR2 YDSYNSKV. This CDR3 is built from 13 residues. In nucleotides, the CDR3 is TGTGCCACCTGGGACGGGCGGCGATATAAGAAACTCTTT. Protein product: CATWDGRRYKKLF.

The gene calls are TRGV5 and TRGJP2. The J gene comes from matching the DNA to germline here; TCRdb lacks it. CDR3 length: 17 amino acids. J gave up 3 bases and V 3 bases, and 13 bases lay outside the gene matches. Germline loops: CDR1 VINAFY, CDR2 YDVSNSKD. CDR3 protein: CATWDGPQAGSDWIKTF. The CDR3 DNA is TGTGCCACCTGGGACGGGCCCCAGGCGGGTAGTGATTGGATCAAGACGTTT.

The chain recombines TRGV3 with TRGJ1 or TRGJ2. No J gene was available from TCRdb, and it was assigned here by a germline match of the DNA. V shed 5 bases, J shed 6 bases, and the junction held 4 bases outside the gene matches. CDR1 VTNTFY and CDR2 YDVSTARD come from the germline V gene (reference sequence). There are 11 residues in the CDR3. CDR3 loop: CATWVTYKKLF. The DNA of the CDR3 is TGTGCCACCTGGGTCACTTATAAGAAACTCTTT.

The V and J genes are TRGV4 and TRGJ1 or TRGJ2. Matching the DNA to germline supplied the J gene, which TCRdb does not give. Germline V gene lookup returns CDR1 EGSTGY and CDR2 YDSYTSSV. The CDR3 extends over 20 amino acids. V was pared by 0 bases and J by 5 bases, with 25 bases of the junction left unmatched. The CDR3 nucleotides are TGTGCCACCTGGGATGGGCATGGGCGCCGCCGGGCGCGATTTAATTATAAGAAACTCTTT. Translating gives CATWDGHGRRRARFNYKKLF.

This clone was picked up one time. The chain uses TRGV2 and TRGJ1 or TRGJ2. The J gene, missing from TCRdb, was assigned here through DNA to germline matching. Germline V gene sequence: CDR1 EGSNGY, CDR2 YDSYNSKV. This CDR3 spans 13 amino acids. The ends lost 3 bases at V and 4 bases at J; junction bases unmatched: 6. CDR3 amino acids: CATWDSGYYKKLF. The CDR3 DNA reads TGTGCCACCTGGGACTCTGGCTATTATAAGAAACTCTTT.

The V call is TRGV3, the J call TRGJ1 or TRGJ2. No J segment appears in TCRdb, so it was assigned here by matching the sequence to germline. The CDR3 runs to 16 residues. The ends lost 1 base at V and 3 bases at J; junction bases unmatched: 12. Germline CDR1 VTNTFY, CDR2 YDVSTARD (reference sequence). The CDR3 region has the DNA TGTGCCACCTGGGACAGATCGGGGTTCAGTTATTATAAGAAACTCTTT. It yields the protein CATWDRSGFSYYKKLF.

This chain links TRGV9 with TRGJ1 or TRGJ2. The CDR3 contains 16 residues. From germline, CDR1 is GITISATS and CDR2 ISYDGTV (reference sequence). The J segment lost 3 bases and the V segment lost 0 bases, leaving 11 bases of the junction unmatched. The CDR3 loop is CALWEVQSLIYYKKLF. The CDR3 DNA sequence: TGTGCCTTGTGGGAGGTGCAATCACTCATTTATTATAAGAAACTCTTT.

The chain joins TRGV3 to TRGJ1 or TRGJ2. As TCRdb names no J gene, one was assigned here on the basis of a DNA match to germline. CDR1 is VTNTFY, CDR2 YDVSTARD, per germline (reference sequence). The V gene end was trimmed by 3 bases and the J gene end by 6 bases; junction bases not matched to a gene: 11. CDR3 length equals 14 residues. DNA of the CDR3: TGTGCCACCTGGGACGTGCCGCAGTCTTATAAGAAACTCTTT. Protein: CATWDVPQSYKKLF.

The chain employs TRGV3 and TRGJ1 or TRGJ2. In the absence of a J gene in TCRdb, the DNA was matched to germline to assign it here. CDR1 is VTNTFY, CDR2 YDVSTARD, per germline (reference sequence). J was trimmed by 12 bases and V by 4 bases; bases with no gene match: 12. This CDR3 has 12 residues. CDR3 sequence (DNA): TGTGCCACCTGGGATGGCCGGTCGACGAAACTCTTT. Encoded protein: CATWDGRSTKLF.

This clone came up a few times. The chain recombines TRGV9 with TRGJ1 or TRGJ2. TCRdb leaves out the J gene; it was filled in here by matching the DNA to germline. Germline loops: CDR1 GITISATS, CDR2 ISYDGTV (reference sequence). The CDR3 extends over 11 amino acids. Trimming removed 9 bases from V and 11 bases from J; junction bases left unmatched: 13. CDR3 amino acids: CALRRGVEKLF. CDR3 bases: TGTGCCTTGCGGAGGGGGGTGGAGAAACTCTTT.

This clone was found a few times. The rearrangement uses TRGV4 and TRGJ1 or TRGJ2. No J gene is reported in TCRdb; it was inferred here by comparing the DNA with germline. This CDR3 is built from 15 residues. The germline V gene encodes CDR1 EGSTGY and CDR2 YDSYTSSV. The trim removed 3 bases at V and 5 bases at J, leaving 13 bases unmatched. This CDR3 is CATWDLLLDHYKKLF. The CDR3 nucleotides are TGTGCCACCTGGGATCTCCTACTTGATCATTATAAGAAACTCTTT.